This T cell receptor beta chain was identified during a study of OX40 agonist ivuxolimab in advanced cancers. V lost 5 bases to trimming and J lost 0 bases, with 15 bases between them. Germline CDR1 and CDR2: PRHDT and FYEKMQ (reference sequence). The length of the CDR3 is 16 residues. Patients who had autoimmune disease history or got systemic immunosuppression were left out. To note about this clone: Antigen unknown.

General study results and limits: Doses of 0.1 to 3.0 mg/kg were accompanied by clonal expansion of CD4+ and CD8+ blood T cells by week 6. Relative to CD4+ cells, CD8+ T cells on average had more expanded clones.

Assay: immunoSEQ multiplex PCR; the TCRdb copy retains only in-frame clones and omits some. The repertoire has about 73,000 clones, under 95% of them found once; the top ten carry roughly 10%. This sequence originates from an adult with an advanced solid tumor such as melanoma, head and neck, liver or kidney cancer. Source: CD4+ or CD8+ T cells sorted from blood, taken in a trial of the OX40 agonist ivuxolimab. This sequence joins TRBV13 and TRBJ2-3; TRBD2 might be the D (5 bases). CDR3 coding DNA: TGTGCCAGCAGCCCTCCAGAGGGCCCTAGCACAGATACGCAGTATTTT. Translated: CASSPPEGPSTDTQYF.